These T cell receptor beta chains were read from a single sample in a study of T cells in Graves' hyperthyroidism and ophthalmopathy. TCRdb fed the multiplex PCR reads into MiXCR, producing one record per CDR3 protein. Among roughly 250,000 distinct CDR3 sequences listed, around 20% were seen once. Input material: blood. The receptors originated from a man aged 25-40 years with Graves' ophthalmopathy. Each CDR3 is given with its conserved first and last residue. D genes are given only for firm matches. Where a row states a size, it is once, few, many or the class of an expanded clone; other rows omit it.

j_gene | d_gene | v_gene | abundance | len | CDR3aa | CDR3nt
TRBJ2-1 | - | TRBV7-9 | - | 17 | CASSKDFATELYNEQFF | TGTGCCAGCAGCAAAGACTTTGCGACAGAGTTATACAATGAGCAGTTCTTC
TRBJ1-1 | - | TRBV28 | - | 13 | CASRHYLVGEAFF | TGTGCCAGCAGACACTATTTAGTTGGTGAAGCTTTCTTT
TRBJ2-7 | TRBD1 | TRBV27 | many | 17 | CASSPYPGTGGMEEQYF | TGTGCCAGCAGTCCTTATCCCGGGACAGGGGGAATGGAAGAGCAGTACTTC
TRBJ2-7 | TRBD2 | TRBV6-1 | many | 15 | CASSLRTSGSHEQYF | TGTGCCAGCAGTCTGAGGACTAGCGGGAGCCACGAGCAGTACTTC
TRBJ2-7 | - | TRBV27 | - | 12 | CASSLDGSVQYF | TGTGCCAGCAGTTTGGACGGGAGTGTGCAGTACTTC
TRBJ1-2 | - | TRBV12-3/TRBV12-4 | few | 18 | CASSLMSQGRLGNYGYTF | TGTGCCAGCAGTTTAATGAGCCAGGGGAGGCTAGGGAACTATGGCTACACCTTC
TRBJ2-3 | - | TRBV20-1 | - | 13 | CSAQLNSTDTQYF | TGCAGTGCTCAGTTGAATAGCACAGATACGCAGTATTTT
TRBJ2-7 | - | TRBV20-1 | many | 13 | CSATSWSSYEQYF | TGCAGTGCTACGAGTTGGAGCTCCTACGAGCAGTACTTC
TRBJ2-1 | TRBD2 | TRBV27 | many | 15 | CASSTLAGGYNEQFF | TGTGCCAGCAGTACACTAGCGGGAGGGTACAATGAGCAGTTCTTC
TRBJ1-2 | - | TRBV27 | few | 16 | CASSKKGSGNFYGYTF | TGTGCCAGCAGTAAAAAGGGTTCGGGCAATTTCTATGGCTACACCTTC
TRBJ2-7 | TRBD1 | TRBV18 | - | 17 | CASSPGVPGTGFYEQYF | TGTGCCAGCTCACCCGGCGTCCCCGGGACAGGCTTTTACGAGCAGTACTTC
TRBJ2-7 | TRBD2 | TRBV7-8 | - | 15 | CASRPREGEYLEQYF | TGTGCCAGCAGACCACGGGAGGGCGAATACCTCGAGCAGTACTTC
TRBJ1-1 | - | TRBV20-1 | - | 11 | CSAYRDTEAFF | TGCAGTGCCTACAGGGACACTGAAGCTTTCTTT
TRBJ2-1 | TRBD2 | TRBV30 | few | 12 | CAWSDGLAGIFF | TGTGCCTGGAGTGATGGGCTAGCGGGAATCTTCTTC
TRBJ1-1 | - | TRBV5-1 | many | 15 | CASSLGAGSNTEAFF | TGCGCCAGCAGCTTGGGGGCAGGGTCCAACACTGAAGCTTTCTTT
TRBJ2-1 | - | TRBV11-2 | many | 15 | CASSPRTNPYNEQFF | TGTGCCAGCAGCCCCCGGACGAATCCCTACAATGAGCAGTTCTTC
TRBJ2-1 | - | TRBV6-1 | many | 14 | CASRSGDSYNEQFF | TGTGCCAGCAGGTCTGGTGACTCCTACAATGAGCAGTTCTTC